These 8 T cell receptor beta chains came from one sample sequenced in a study of T cells in localized non-small cell lung cancer. Data came from immunoSEQ multiplex PCR; TCRdb stores just in-frame clones and leaves some out. The profile shows tens of thousands of clones, about 83% of them singletons. This specimen was peripheral blood, taken before any cancer treatment. These receptors all come from a man aged 35-75 years with stage I lung adenocarcinoma.

The genes are TRBV14 and TRBJ2-3, with 12 positions matching TRBD2. Trimming at V came to 0 bases and at J to 2 bases, leaving 9 bases not matched to a gene. Germline V CDR1 and CDR2: SGHDN, FVKESK. This CDR3 comprises 19 residues. CDR3 coding DNA: TGTGCCAGCAGCCAAGAGAGCCGCCTAGCGGGGGGGATCACAGATACGCAGTATTTT. Translating it yields CASSQESRLAGGITDTQYF.

The genes are TRBV5-1 and TRBJ2-7, with D maybe TRBD2 (6 bases). CDR1 SGHRS and CDR2 YFSETQ come from the germline V gene. The CDR3 totals 14 residues. Trimming took off 4 bases at V and 5 bases at J, with 16 bases between the two ends. CDR3 amino acids: CASSGGTVFDEQYF. For the CDR3, the DNA is TGCGCCAGCAGCGGCGGGACGGTCTTCGACGAGCAGTACTTC.

The chain combines TRBV2 with TRBJ2-3, with 8 bases matching TRBD2. Germline V gives CDR1 SNHLY, CDR2 FYNNEI. This CDR3 has 16 residues. With V trimmed by 2 bases and J by 4 bases, 8 bases remained unmatched. The chain's CDR3 is CASSERTSWSADTQYF. CDR3 nucleotides: TGTGCCAGCAGTGAACGGACTAGCTGGAGTGCAGATACGCAGTATTTT.

The chain employs TRBV28 and TRBJ1-1; D perhaps matches TRBD1 (5 bases). Germline V gives CDR1 MDHEN, CDR2 SYDVKM. The length of the CDR3 is 15 residues. Trimming removed 4 bases at V and 4 bases at J, with 16 bases between. This CDR3 reads CASSWAGGRSTEAFF. Written as DNA, the CDR3 is TGTGCCAGCAGTTGGGCGGGGGGTAGGAGCACTGAAGCTTTCTTT.

The chain uses TRBV5-1 and TRBJ2-2; 7 positions match TRBD2. After removal of 4 bases from V and 4 bases from J, the junction contained 4 bases not matched to a gene. Germline V gives CDR1 SGHRS, CDR2 YFSETQ. This CDR3 is 14 amino acids long. The CDR3 sequence is CASSLGTITGELFF. CDR3 coding DNA: TGCGCCAGCAGCCTCGGGACTATCACCGGGGAGCTGTTTTTT.

The chain uses TRBV27 and TRBJ2-7; 7 bases map to TRBD2. Germline CDR1 and CDR2: MNHEY and SMNVEV (reference sequence). The CDR3 sequence is 14 residues long. Trimming removed 3 bases from V and 3 bases from J; junction bases left unmatched: 5. This chain's CDR3 is CASSFGGSVYEQYF. The CDR3 bases are TGTGCCAGCAGTTTCGGCGGGAGTGTCTACGAGCAGTACTTC.

This chain uses TRBV7-2 with TRBJ2-7; D is possibly TRBD2 (6 bases). V was clipped by 5 bases and J by 6 bases, with 11 bases between them. The CDR3 length is 12 residues. CDR1 SGHTA and CDR2 FQGNSA come from the germline V gene. Here the CDR3 DNA reads TGTGCCAGCAGCAGGGACTTGATCGAGCAGTACTTC. Amino acids: CASSRDLIEQYF.

This clone occurred a few times. The chain couples TRBV5-5 to TRBJ2-1, with D unresolved. With 1 base removed from V and 4 bases from J, the gap between germline ends came to 12 bases. The CDR3 has 15 residues. Germline V lookup: CDR1 SGHKS, CDR2 YYEKEE (reference sequence). CDR3 DNA: TGTGCCAGCAGCTTGTCTCGGCAAGGTTACAATGAGCAGTTCTTC. Amino acids: CASSLSRQGYNEQFF.